The TCR beta chain under discussion was sequenced for a study of cytomegalovirus exposure and HLA in healthy donors. Across the study: As released early, the data held 65 million to 90 million unique TCRs from HLA-typed donors.

Overall study findings and caveats: Cytomegalovirus-associated status was assigned to fewer than 200 TCR beta chains. Association with HLA alleles at 0.05 false discovery rate was found for approximately 18,000 TCR beta sequences in a later analysis. Of the V segments, some could not be distinguished, including TRBV6-2 and TRBV6-3, and were excluded.

This clone occurred a few times. Its antigen is undetermined. The PCR used 60 Vbeta and 13 Jbeta primers. Measured with immunoSEQ multiplex PCR; TCRdb has only the in-frame clones, and not every one. The repertoire holds approximately 140,000 clones, with 60% to 80% as singletons. V dropped 0 bases and J dropped 5; count of bases not matched to a gene: 3. The length of the CDR3 is 14 residues. From germline, CDR1 is SGHRS and CDR2 YFSETQ. This clonotype originated in a man aged 40-49 years in good health and CMV-seronegative. The sequenced material came from PBMCs. The chain recombines TRBV5-1 with TRBJ2-3, with TRBD1 matching 7 bases. The CDR3 loop is CASSLAQGEDTQYF. CDR3 sequence (DNA): TGCGCCAGCAGCTTGGCGCAGGGGGAAGATACGCAGTATTTT.